What follows are 26 T cell receptor beta chains derived from one specimen sequenced in a study of blood T cells in healthy people across ages. Together with a sample-barcoded 5' primer, a J-beta primer mix was included in a second PCR lasting roughly 6 to 12 cycles. TCRdb re-called the 5' RACE reads through MiXCR, storing one row per CDR3 protein. The sample carries 850,000 to 950,000 distinct CDR3 sequences, less than 35% recorded once. Sequences were obtained from blood. The receptors stem from a woman aged 80 or older in good health.

This clonotype was found a few times. This sequence joins TRBV2 and TRBJ2-1, with D possibly matching TRBD1 (5 bases). This CDR3 has 15 amino acids. The germline V gene has CDR1 SNHLY and CDR2 FYNNEI. Trimming took 5 bases from V and 9 from J, leaving 20 bases between them. The CDR3 sequence: CASSPRDPGFSEQFF. In DNA form, the CDR3 reads TGTGCCAGCAGTCCACGAGACCCAGGGTTTAGTGAGCAGTTCTTC.

This clonotype was counted many times. The V gene is TRBV6-6, the J gene TRBJ2-1; the D is unclear. V was cut by 2 bases and J by 1 base, with 15 bases left in between. The length of the CDR3 is 17 residues. Germline CDR1 is MNHNY and CDR2 is SVGAGI (reference sequence). The CDR3 sequence is CASSYTLIRNSYNEQFF. Here the CDR3 DNA reads TGTGCCAGCAGTTACACCCTAATACGGAATTCCTACAATGAGCAGTTCTTC.

This clonotype turned up a few times. This sequence joins TRBV25-1 and TRBJ1-1, with D perhaps TRBD1 (5 bases). CDR3 length: 14 amino acids. Per germline, CDR1 MGHDK and CDR2 SYGVNS. Trimming shortened V by 8 bases and J by 4 bases, and 17 bases separated the two germline ends. CDR3 residues: CASLGTAGGTEAFF. CDR3 coding DNA: TGTGCCAGCCTTGGGACGGCGGGGGGCACTGAAGCTTTCTTT. The variable domain in full, completed from reference TRBV25-1 and TRBJ1-1, reads EADIYQTPRYLVIGTGKKITLECSQTMGHDKMYWYQQDPGMELHLIHYSYGVNSTEKGDLSSESTVSRIRTEHFPLTLESARPSHTSQYLCASLGTAGGTEAFFGQGTRLTVV.

The chain has TRBV6-6 and TRBJ2-3; 9 bases are a match to TRBD1. V shed 2 bases and J 6 bases; nucleotides not matched to a gene: 6. Germline CDR1 is MNHNY and CDR2 is SVGAGI (reference sequence). The CDR3 has 15 residues. CDR3 nucleotides: TGTGCCAGCAGTTACAGACAGGGGGGCATCGATACGCAGTATTTT. It translates to CASSYRQGGIDTQYF.

This clonotype has a handful of counts. This chain joins TRBV11-2 and TRBJ2-5; 7 nucleotides agree with TRBD1. Losses at the gene ends were 5 bases for V and 1 base for J; bases not matched to a gene: 10. The CDR3 has 16 residues. Germline lookup yields CDR1 SGHAT and CDR2 FQNNGV. Here the CDR3 DNA reads TGTGCCAGCAGCCCCCTGACAGGGAACCGCCAAGAGACCCAGTACTTC. It specifies CASSPLTGNRQETQYF.

The genes are TRBV6-2 or TRBV6-3 and TRBJ1-5; D perhaps matches TRBD1 (6 bases). Trimming left V 0 bases short and J 7 bases short, with 19 bases between. This CDR3 has 17 amino acids. Germline CDR1 and CDR2: MNHEY and SVGEGT. Here the CDR3 reads CASSYSAAWGRRQPQHF. The CDR3 DNA reads as TGTGCCAGCAGTTACTCCGCCGCCTGGGGGCGTCGCCAGCCCCAGCATTTT.

Many counts were recorded for this clonotype. The J gene is TRBJ1-1, the V gene TRBV11-2; no firm D call. Deletions cut 4 bases from V and 1 base from J, with 7 bases between. The germline CDR1 and CDR2 sequences are SGHAT and FQNNGV. This CDR3 is built from 13 residues. The CDR3 bases are TGTGCCAGCAGCTGGGATTGGAACACTGAAGCTTTCTTT. Protein product: CASSWDWNTEAFF.

The chain combines TRBV20-1 with TRBJ2-7, with D tentatively TRBD1 (5 bases). The CDR3 is 14 residues long. V was clipped by 4 bases and J by 7 bases, with 20 bases between them. CDR1 and CDR2 (germline): DFQATT, SNEGSKA (reference sequence). The CDR3 DNA reads as TGCAGTGCTATGACAGTGGCGGCCTTTAATGAGCAGTACTTC. Amino acid sequence: CSAMTVAAFNEQYF.

The CDR3, as DNA: TGTGCCAGCAGTTTCCCGGGACTAGCGGGGAAAGATGAGCAGTACTTC. Translating it yields CASSFPGLAGKDEQYF. The rearrangement uses TRBV27 and TRBJ2-5, with TRBD2 matching 13 bases. Per the germline V gene, CDR1 is MNHEY and CDR2 is SMNVEV (reference sequence). The CDR3 totals 16 residues. With 3 bases clipped from V and 11 bases from J, the junction kept 12 bases outside the gene matches.

This rearrangement joins TRBV4-1 to TRBJ2-2; D remains unclear. This CDR3 is built from 15 residues. Trimming removed 1 base from V and 1 base from J, with 7 bases in between. The V gene's germline CDR1 is MGHRA and CDR2 YSYEKL. CDR3 sequence (DNA): TGCGCCAGCAGCCAAGGACGAGGGAACACCGGGGAGCTGTTTTTT. Encoded protein: CASSQGRGNTGELFF.

The table lists this clonotype with many counts. V is TRBV7-2 and J is TRBJ2-1, with a tentative D call TRBD2 (6 bases). The V and J ends lost 5 bases and 7 bases respectively, with 15 bases between them. CDR1 is SGHTA and CDR2 is FQGNSA in the germline V gene. The CDR3 is 14 amino acids. This CDR3 is CASSAILGGNEQFF. In DNA, the CDR3 is TGTGCCAGCAGCGCCATCCTTGGGGGGAATGAGCAGTTCTTC.

This clonotype was seen ten or more times. The chain carries TRBV7-2 and TRBJ2-3, with 8 bases that match TRBD1. V lost 5 bases and J lost 0; bases outside the gene matches: 4. CDR3 length equals 15 residues. Germline values: CDR1 SGHTA, CDR2 FQGNSA. The CDR3: CASSARDRSTDTQYF. The CDR3 DNA sequence: TGTGCCAGCAGCGCCCGGGACAGGAGCACAGATACGCAGTATTTT.

This clonotype was recorded many times. V gene TRBV7-2 combines with J gene TRBJ1-5, with 11 bases lining up with TRBD1. Germline V gene sequence: CDR1 SGHTA, CDR2 FQGNSA. V shed 2 bases and J 7 bases; nucleotides not matched to a gene: 7. The CDR3 is 16 amino acids. The CDR3, as DNA: TGTGCCAGCAGCTTAAAATTCGGGACAGGGGGACAGCCCCAGCATTTT. Its protein is CASSLKFGTGGQPQHF.

This clonotype was seen many times. The rearrangement joins TRBV5-1 to TRBJ2-4; no definite D call. This CDR3 spans 13 amino acids. Per germline, CDR1 SGHRS and CDR2 YFSETQ. The V end was cut by 0 bases, the J end by 7 bases, with 8 bases between. The CDR3 sequence is CASSLDGGNIQYF. CDR3 nucleotide sequence: TGCGCCAGCAGCTTGGATGGTGGGAACATTCAGTACTTC.

This rearrangement joins TRBV7-2 to TRBJ1-5; TRBD1 matches at 7 bases. The CDR3 runs to 14 residues. Per the germline V gene, CDR1 is SGHTA and CDR2 is FQGNSA. V shed 5 bases and J 9 bases; nucleotides not matched to a gene: 10. The CDR3 coding sequence is TGTGCCAGCAGCGACCGACAGGGCACGGGGCCCCAGCATTTT. Translated, it gives CASSDRQGTGPQHF. The whole variable domain, filled in from reference TRBV7-2 and TRBJ1-5, reads GAGVSQSPSNKVTEKGKDVELRCDPISGHTALYWYRQSLGQGLEFLIYFQGNSAPDKSGLPSDRFSAERTGGSVSTLTIQRTQQEDSAVYLCASSDRQGTGPQHFGDGTRLSIL.

This clonotype has a count of ten or more. The J gene is TRBJ1-4, the V gene TRBV12-3 or TRBV12-4, with unresolved D. The CDR3 has 15 residues. Trimming stripped 10 bases from V and 5 bases from J, with 20 bases between. CDR3 in amino acids: CATGNSRILNEKLFF. The CDR3 DNA reads as TGTGCCACCGGAAATTCCCGTATCCTAAATGAAAAACTGTTTTTT.

This clonotype was detected ten times or more. The rearrangement links TRBV27 to TRBJ2-5; D might be TRBD1 or TRBD2, each matching 5 bases. Trimming removed 5 bases from V and 9 bases from J, with 19 bases in between. The germline gives CDR1 MNHEY, CDR2 SMNVEV (reference sequence). This CDR3 spans 14 amino acids. The CDR3 DNA reads TGTGCCAGCAGTCCGTCGGGGCCAAGGGTGGCCCAGTACTTC. Residues: CASSPSGPRVAQYF.

Ten or more counts support this clonotype. CDR3 sequence (DNA): TGCGCCAGCAGCTGGACCCAGGGACAGGGGGGCTATGGCTACACCTTC. It is translated as CASSWTQGQGGYGYTF. J is TRBJ1-2 and V is TRBV5-1; 11 bases match TRBD1. There are 16 residues in the CDR3. J gave up 4 bases and V 3 bases, and 8 bases lay outside the gene matches. Germline V gives CDR1 SGHRS, CDR2 YFSETQ.

Remarks on this clonotype: One base away lies a much larger clone, so this may be a sequencing read error. The J gene is TRBJ2-5, the V gene TRBV7-2; D uncertain. The CDR3 consists of 14 residues. Germline CDR1 reads SGHTA; CDR2 reads FQGNSA. The CDR3 nucleotides read TGTGCCAGCAGCTTAACGAGGAACCAAGAGATCCAGTACTTC. This encodes CASSLTRNQEIQYF.

This chain connects TRBV6-2 or TRBV6-3 to TRBJ1-1, with D tentatively TRBD1 (5 bases). This CDR3 is built from 15 residues. The V end lost 6 bases, the J end lost 4 bases, and 18 bases lay between the germline ends. Germline loops: CDR1 MNHEY, CDR2 SVGEGT. The CDR3 region has the DNA TGTGCCAGCAGGACGTCCCGGGCGGGGGGCACTGAAGCTTTCTTT. Translated, it gives CASRTSRAGGTEAFF.

The chain has TRBV18 and TRBJ1-5, with 12 nucleotides matching TRBD1. Germline V CDR1 and CDR2: KGHSH, LQKENI. CDR3 length: 14 amino acids. The V gene end was trimmed by 3 bases and the J gene end by 7 bases; junction bases not matched to a gene: 1. CDR3 sequence reads: CASSPGQGAQPQHF. The CDR3 DNA is TGTGCCAGCTCACCGGGACAGGGGGCCCAGCCCCAGCATTTT.

As for this clonotype: A much bigger clone sits one base away, suggesting this may be a read error. The V and J genes are TRBV7-8 and TRBJ2-6; D not certain. CDR3 length: 16 amino acids. The germline V gene encodes CDR1 SGHVS and CDR2 FQNEAQ. The V gene lost 4 bases and the J gene lost 2 bases, with 12 bases spanning the gap. The CDR3 region is CASSSYWDPGANVLTF. DNA of the CDR3: TGTGCCAGCAGCTCATATTGGGATCCTGGGGCCAACGTCCTGACTTTC.

To note about this clonotype: A read error may explain this, as a much larger clone is one base away. The V and J genes are TRBV20-1 and TRBJ1-2; 9 bases are shared with TRBD1. J lost 12 bases, V lost 6 bases, and 11 bases had no gene match. The germline V gene encodes CDR1 DFQATT and CDR2 SNEGSKA (reference sequence). The CDR3 has 12 amino acids. The CDR3 loop reads CSAPTGGRGHTF. CDR3 DNA sequence: TGCAGTGCCCCGACAGGGGGACGGGGCCACACCTTC.

As DNA, the CDR3 is TGTGCCAGCAGCCAAGGACACTCCCTACTCGCGCAGTACTTC. This encodes CASSQGHSLLAQYF. This rearrangement joins TRBV11-2 to TRBJ2-5; D perhaps matches TRBD1 (5 bases). The CDR3 length is 14 residues. The germline CDR1 and CDR2 sequences are SGHAT and FQNNGV. Trimming removed 5 bases at V and 11 bases at J, with 21 bases between.

The rearrangement joins TRBV5-1 to TRBJ1-5; D not certain. CDR1 and CDR2 from the germline V gene are SGHRS and YFSETQ. CDR3 length equals 13 residues. The V end lost 5 bases, the J end lost 3 bases, and 9 bases lay between the germline ends. As DNA, the CDR3 is TGCGCCAGCAGTTACGGACCCAATCAGCCCCAGCATTTT. This gives the protein CASSYGPNQPQHF.

This rearrangement joins TRBV7-2 to TRBJ2-1; 11 positions agree with TRBD1. V gave up 5 bases and J gave up 4 bases; unmatched junction bases: 13. Germline CDR1 is SGHTA and CDR2 is FQGNSA. CDR3 length: 18 residues. This chain's CDR3 is CASSHRDRGTRAYNEQFF. The DNA for the CDR3 is TGTGCCAGCAGCCACCGGGACAGGGGGACGAGGGCTTACAATGAGCAGTTCTTC.